This T cell receptor beta chain was captured by sequencing in a study of blood T cells in healthy people across ages. Overall study results and limits: The study found TCR beta diversity correlated strongly with naive T cell percentage.

With regard to this clonotype: Its target is unknown.

Combining a sample-barcoded 5' primer with a J-beta primer mix, a second PCR ran for roughly 6 to 12 cycles. TCRdb reprocessed the 5' RACE reads with MiXCR, giving one entry per CDR3 protein. Of some 1.4 million distinct CDR3 sequences detected, approximately 40% appear once; the ten largest clones hold roughly 8.2%. The germline V gene has CDR1 MGHRA and CDR2 YSYEKL. Trimming stripped 0 bases from V and 9 bases from J, with 15 bases between. There are 16 residues in the CDR3. The sequence derives from a woman between 18 and 30 years old in good health. Sequenced material: blood. V and J are TRBV4-1 and TRBJ1-6; D is unclear. The CDR3 region is CASSQDGGMLISPLHF. In DNA form, the CDR3 reads TGCGCCAGCAGCCAAGATGGAGGGATGCTGATTTCACCCCTCCACTTT.